This entry describes one T cell receptor (beta chain). The data were taken from a study of monozygotic twins with cystic fibrosis. Profiling relied on immunoSEQ multiplex PCR, and the TCRdb table lists in-frame clones only, not all of them. Of around 10,000 clones listed, 96% are singletons. The trim removed 6 bases at V and 1 base at J, leaving 4 bases unmatched. The CDR3 has 14 amino acids. The germline gives CDR1 MNHEY, CDR2 SMNVEV (reference sequence). The chain links TRBV27 to TRBJ2-7; 9 bases match TRBD2. Source material: blood. The sequence came from a boy between 5 and 17 years old with cystic fibrosis. This CDR3 is CASRGLAISYEQYF. The CDR3 DNA sequence: TGTGCCAGCAGAGGACTAGCGATTTCCTACGAGCAGTACTTC.